A selection of T cell receptor beta chains follows, all from one sample in a study of T-cell memory formation after mild COVID-19. MiXCR, run by TCRdb on the 5' RACE reads, gives a single entry per CDR3 protein. The sample lists 250,000 to 300,000 distinct CDR3 sequences; about a sixth were seen once. Sequenced: PBMCs or a T cell subset sorted from them (not recorded which). The receptor source for this set is a man aged 18 to 35 who had mild COVID-19 (a few samples of this study predate the infection). Cell type and time point are not known. Each CDR3 is given with its conserved first and last residue. The D gene is left open where the match is weak.

V	D	J	CDR3
TRBV5-4	.	TRBJ1-4	CASSLGQNNEKLFF
TRBV20-1	TRBD2	TRBJ2-1	CSARFGLAGHEQFF
TRBV12-3/TRBV12-4	.	TRBJ2-7	CASSPPGLHSYEQYF
TRBV6-2/TRBV6-3	TRBD2	TRBJ2-5	CASAQRGGGETQYF
TRBV7-2	TRBD1	TRBJ1-2	CASSLARTGHGYTF
TRBV6-6	.	TRBJ2-5	CASSCPVRVTQYF
TRBV7-7	TRBD1	TRBJ2-2	CASSRGQVNTGELFF
TRBV18	.	TRBJ2-3	CASSTPGIPDTQYF
TRBV28	TRBD2	TRBJ2-2	CASTSGGATGELFF
TRBV5-6	.	TRBJ1-5	CASSFRRESPQHF
TRBV7-3	.	TRBJ2-1	CASSFQVGGEQFF
TRBV4-2	TRBD1	TRBJ2-7	CASSQEMGQGAAYEQYF
TRBV6-2/TRBV6-3	.	TRBJ2-1	CASSPRLVNEQFF
TRBV6-1	TRBD1	TRBJ1-2	CASSGRGGAYGYTF
TRBV6-1	.	TRBJ2-1	CASSDSSIYNEQFF
TRBV7-6	.	TRBJ2-5	CASTGPGGGGKTQYF
TRBV28	TRBD1	TRBJ2-5	CAGGQDGGETQYF
TRBV9	.	TRBJ1-6	CASSTRLFSPLHF
TRBV28	.	TRBJ1-2	CASTFGGSGYTF
TRBV9	TRBD1	TRBJ1-1	CASSNWTGKNTEAFF
TRBV5-1	TRBD1	TRBJ1-4	CASSLRPGQPNEKLFF
TRBV7-9	.	TRBJ2-6	CASSLQLTGANVLTF
TRBV6-5	.	TRBJ1-6	CASSGDPRGSPLHF
TRBV9	.	TRBJ1-1	CASSVGGENTEAFF
TRBV19	.	TRBJ1-1	CASSKRENTEAFF
TRBV24-1	TRBD1	TRBJ2-5	CATSASDRGTQYF
TRBV6-2/TRBV6-3	.	TRBJ1-5	CASSSTLLSSNQPQHF
TRBV7-6	.	TRBJ1-4	CASSLGGAGEKLFF
TRBV7-2	TRBD2	TRBJ2-2	CASSLRDLAGGLIGELFF
TRBV5-1	.	TRBJ2-5	CASSFPLQETQYF
TRBV7-2	TRBD1	TRBJ1-1	CASRYRGRLTEAFF
TRBV6-2/TRBV6-3	TRBD1	TRBJ2-7	CASRGQDLSYEQYF
TRBV10-2	TRBD1	TRBJ1-2	CATQPGQGYGYTF
TRBV20-1	.	TRBJ2-1	CSARGTTRYNEQFF
TRBV12-3/TRBV12-4	.	TRBJ1-2	CASNWGTNYGYTF
TRBV7-9	.	TRBJ1-2	CASSPQGGPYGYTF
TRBV7-7	TRBD1	TRBJ2-2	CASSSGQGHGELFF
TRBV4-1	.	TRBJ2-3	CASSQEDGTQYF
TRBV7-2	.	TRBJ1-1	CASSSGPAAEAFF
TRBV7-9	TRBD1	TRBJ2-3	CASSRNTGASTDTQYF